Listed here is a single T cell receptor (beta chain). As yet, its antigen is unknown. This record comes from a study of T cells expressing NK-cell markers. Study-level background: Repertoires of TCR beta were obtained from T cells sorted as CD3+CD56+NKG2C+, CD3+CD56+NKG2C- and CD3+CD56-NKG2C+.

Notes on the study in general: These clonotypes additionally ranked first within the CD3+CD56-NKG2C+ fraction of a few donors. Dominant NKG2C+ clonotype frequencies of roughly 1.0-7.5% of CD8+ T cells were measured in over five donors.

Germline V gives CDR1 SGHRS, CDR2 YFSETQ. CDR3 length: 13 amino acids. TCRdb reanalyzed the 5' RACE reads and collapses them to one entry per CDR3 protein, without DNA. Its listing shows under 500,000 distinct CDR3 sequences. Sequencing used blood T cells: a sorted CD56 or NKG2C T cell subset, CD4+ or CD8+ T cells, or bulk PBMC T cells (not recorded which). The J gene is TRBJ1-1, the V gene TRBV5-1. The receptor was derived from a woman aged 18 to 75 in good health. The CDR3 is CASSLIRNTEAFF.